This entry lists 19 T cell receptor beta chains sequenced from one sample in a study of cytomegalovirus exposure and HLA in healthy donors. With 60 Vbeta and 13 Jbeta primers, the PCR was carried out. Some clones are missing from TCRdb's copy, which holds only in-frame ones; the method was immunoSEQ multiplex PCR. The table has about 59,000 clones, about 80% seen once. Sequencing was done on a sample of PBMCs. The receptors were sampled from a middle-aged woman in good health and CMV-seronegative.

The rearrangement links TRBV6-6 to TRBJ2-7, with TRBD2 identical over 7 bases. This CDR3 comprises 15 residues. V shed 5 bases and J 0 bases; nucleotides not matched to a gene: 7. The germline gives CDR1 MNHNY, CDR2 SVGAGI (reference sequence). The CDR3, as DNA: TGTGCCAGCAGTACTACTACTAGCGCCTCCTACGAGCAGTACTTC. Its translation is CASSTTTSASYEQYF.

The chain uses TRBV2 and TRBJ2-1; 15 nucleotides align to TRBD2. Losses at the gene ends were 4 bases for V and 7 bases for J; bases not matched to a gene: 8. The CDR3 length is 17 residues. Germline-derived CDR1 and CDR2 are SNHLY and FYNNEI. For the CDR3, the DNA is TGTGCCAGCAGTGCAGGGGGGACTAGCGGGAGGTGGAATGAGCAGTTCTTC. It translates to CASSAGGTSGRWNEQFF.

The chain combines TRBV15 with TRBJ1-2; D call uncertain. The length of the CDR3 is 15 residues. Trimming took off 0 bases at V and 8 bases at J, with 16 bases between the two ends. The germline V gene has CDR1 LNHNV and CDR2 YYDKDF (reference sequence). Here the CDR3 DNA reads TGTGCCACCAGCAGAGATATTTTTTCGAGGGAAGGCTACACCTTC. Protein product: CATSRDIFSREGYTF.

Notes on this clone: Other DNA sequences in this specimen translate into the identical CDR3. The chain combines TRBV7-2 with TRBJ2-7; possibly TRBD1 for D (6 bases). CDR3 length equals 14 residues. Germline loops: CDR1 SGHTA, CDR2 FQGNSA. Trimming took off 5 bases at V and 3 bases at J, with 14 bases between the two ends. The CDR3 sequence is CASSPGPGDYEQYF. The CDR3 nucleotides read TGTGCCAGCAGCCCGGGCCCAGGGGACTACGAGCAGTACTTC.

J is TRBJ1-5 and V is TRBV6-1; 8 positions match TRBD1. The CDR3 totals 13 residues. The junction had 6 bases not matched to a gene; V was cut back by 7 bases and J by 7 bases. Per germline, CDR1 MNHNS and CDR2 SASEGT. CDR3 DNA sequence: TGTGCCAGCACCCCAGGGGGCCGACAGCCCCAGCATTTT. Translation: CASTPGGRQPQHF.

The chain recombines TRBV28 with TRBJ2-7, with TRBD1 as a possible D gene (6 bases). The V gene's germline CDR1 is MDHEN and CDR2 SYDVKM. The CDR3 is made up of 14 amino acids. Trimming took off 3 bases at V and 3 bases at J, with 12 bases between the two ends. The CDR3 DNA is TGTGCCAGCAGTTTCACCGGGACAAACTACGAGCAGTACTTC. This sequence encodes CASSFTGTNYEQYF.

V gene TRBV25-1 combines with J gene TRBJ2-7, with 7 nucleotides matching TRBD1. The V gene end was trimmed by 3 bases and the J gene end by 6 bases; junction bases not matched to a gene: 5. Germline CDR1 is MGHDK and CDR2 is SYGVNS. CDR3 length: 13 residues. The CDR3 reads CASSDRTGSEQYF. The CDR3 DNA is TGTGCCAGCAGTGACCGGACAGGTTCCGAGCAGTACTTC.

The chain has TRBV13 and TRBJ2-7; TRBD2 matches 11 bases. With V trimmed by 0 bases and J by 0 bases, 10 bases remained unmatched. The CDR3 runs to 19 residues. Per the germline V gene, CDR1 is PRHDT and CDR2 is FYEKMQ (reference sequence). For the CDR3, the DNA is TGTGCCAGCAGCTTAGGTCCCCAAGGACTAGCGGGTCACTCCTACGAGCAGTACTTC. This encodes CASSLGPQGLAGHSYEQYF.

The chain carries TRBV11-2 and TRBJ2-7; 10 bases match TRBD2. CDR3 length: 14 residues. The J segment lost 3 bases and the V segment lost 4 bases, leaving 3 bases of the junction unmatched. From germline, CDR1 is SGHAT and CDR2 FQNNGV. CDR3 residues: CASSSWTSGYEQYF. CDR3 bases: TGTGCCAGCAGCTCCTGGACTAGCGGCTACGAGCAGTACTTC.

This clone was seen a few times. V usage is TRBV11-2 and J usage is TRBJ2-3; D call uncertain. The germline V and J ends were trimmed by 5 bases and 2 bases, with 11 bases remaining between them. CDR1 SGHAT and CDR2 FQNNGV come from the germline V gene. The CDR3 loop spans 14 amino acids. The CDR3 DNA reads TGTGCCAGCAGCCTTCTGGGCCCCACAGATACGCAGTATTTT. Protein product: CASSLLGPTDTQYF. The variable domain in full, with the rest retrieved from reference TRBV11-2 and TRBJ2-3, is EAGVAQSPRYKIIEKRQSVAFWCNPISGHATLYWYQQILGQGPKLLIQFQNNGVVDDSQLPKDRFSAERLKGVDSTLKIQPAKLEDSAVYLCASSLLGPTDTQYFGPGTRLTVL.

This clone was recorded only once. CDR3 amino acids: CASSLGWDRDGYTF. Written as DNA, the CDR3 is TGTGCCAGCAGCTTAGGGTGGGACAGGGATGGCTACACCTTC. The J gene is TRBJ1-2, the V gene TRBV7-2; 9 bases map to TRBD1. Trimming removed 1 base from V and 6 bases from J; junction bases left unmatched: 3. CDR1 and CDR2 from the germline V gene are SGHTA and FQGNSA. The CDR3 consists of 14 residues.

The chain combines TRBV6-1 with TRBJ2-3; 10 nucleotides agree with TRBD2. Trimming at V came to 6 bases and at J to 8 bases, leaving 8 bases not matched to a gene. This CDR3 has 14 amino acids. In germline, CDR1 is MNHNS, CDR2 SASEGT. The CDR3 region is CASSAQREGGTQYF. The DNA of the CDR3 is TGTGCCAGCAGCGCGCAGCGGGAGGGCGGTACGCAGTATTTT.

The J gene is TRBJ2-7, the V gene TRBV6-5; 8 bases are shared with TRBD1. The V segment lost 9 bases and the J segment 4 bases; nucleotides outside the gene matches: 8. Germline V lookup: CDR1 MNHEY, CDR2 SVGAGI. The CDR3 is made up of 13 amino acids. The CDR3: CARRKDRDYEQYF. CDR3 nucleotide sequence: TGTGCCAGACGAAAGGACAGGGATTACGAGCAGTACTTC.

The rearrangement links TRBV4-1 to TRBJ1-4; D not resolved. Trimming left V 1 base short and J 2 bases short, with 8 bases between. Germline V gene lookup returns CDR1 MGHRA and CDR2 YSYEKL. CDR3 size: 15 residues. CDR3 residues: CASSQVGGTNEKLFF. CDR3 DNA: TGCGCCAGCAGCCAAGTTGGAGGGACTAATGAAAAACTGTTTTTT.

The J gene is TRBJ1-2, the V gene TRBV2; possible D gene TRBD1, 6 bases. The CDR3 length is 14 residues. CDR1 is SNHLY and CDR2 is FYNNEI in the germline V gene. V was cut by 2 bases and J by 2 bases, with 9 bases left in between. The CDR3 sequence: CASSELGANYGYTF. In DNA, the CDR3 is TGTGCCAGCAGTGAATTGGGGGCCAACTATGGCTACACCTTC.

The CDR3 loop is CASSKTGGGETQYF. Here the CDR3 DNA reads TGTGCCAGCAGTAAGACAGGGGGCGGGGAGACCCAGTACTTC. The chain uses TRBV6-1 and TRBJ2-5; TRBD1 matches 10 bases. The CDR3 length is 14 residues. With 5 bases clipped from V and 5 bases from J, the junction kept 5 bases outside the gene matches. From germline, CDR1 is MNHNS and CDR2 SASEGT.

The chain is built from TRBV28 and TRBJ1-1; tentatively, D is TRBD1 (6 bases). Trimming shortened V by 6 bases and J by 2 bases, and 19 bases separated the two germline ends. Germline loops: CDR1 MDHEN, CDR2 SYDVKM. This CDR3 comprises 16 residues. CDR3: CASRSSTGTVNTEAFF. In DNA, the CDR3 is TGTGCCAGCAGGTCCTCGACAGGAACCGTCAACACTGAAGCTTTCTTT.

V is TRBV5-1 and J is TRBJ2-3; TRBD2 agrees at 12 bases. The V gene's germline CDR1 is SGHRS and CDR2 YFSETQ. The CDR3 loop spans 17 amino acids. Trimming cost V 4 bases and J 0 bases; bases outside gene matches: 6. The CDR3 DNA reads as TGCGCCAGCAGCCGAGGGACTAGCGGGTCTAGCACAGATACGCAGTATTTT. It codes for CASSRGTSGSSTDTQYF.

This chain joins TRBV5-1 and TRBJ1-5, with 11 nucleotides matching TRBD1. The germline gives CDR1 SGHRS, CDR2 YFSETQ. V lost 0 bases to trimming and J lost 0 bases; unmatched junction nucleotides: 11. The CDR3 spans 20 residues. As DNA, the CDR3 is TGCGCCAGCAGCTTGGGTCGGACAGGGGGCGGGTGGAGTAGCAATCAGCCCCAGCATTTT. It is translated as CASSLGRTGGGWSSNQPQHF. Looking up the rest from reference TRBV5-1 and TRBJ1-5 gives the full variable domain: KAGVTQTPRYLIKTRGQQVTLSCSPISGHRSVSWYQQTPGQGLQFLFEYFSETQRNKGNFPGRFSGRQFSNSRSEMNVSTLELGDSALYLCASSLGRTGGGWSSNQPQHFGDGTRLSIL.